These 30 T cell receptor beta chains were sequenced from one sample in a study of PD-1 blockade in classical Hodgkin lymphoma. Some clones are missing from TCRdb's copy, which holds only in-frame ones; the method was immunoSEQ multiplex PCR. The sample includes about 12,000 clones, 85% to 90% seen only once; the top ten take less than 0.6%. Each of the patients experienced relapse following autologous stem cell transplantation, and their brentuximab vedotin exposure differed. Magnetic negative selection was used to purify CD4+ T cells from PBMCs that had been thawed. Material: CD4+ T cells from blood, obtained at baseline. The receptor set was obtained from a human donor with classical Hodgkin lymphoma.

The CDR3 DNA reads as TGTGCCAGCGTGACTAGCGGCTTCTCCTACGAGCAGTACTTC. Its protein product is CASVTSGFSYEQYF. The chain combines TRBV6-1 with TRBJ2-7; 9 nucleotides match TRBD2. The CDR3 consists of 14 residues. The J segment lost 0 bases and the V segment lost 8 bases, leaving 5 bases of the junction unmatched. Germline V lookup: CDR1 MNHNS, CDR2 SASEGT.

This rearrangement joins TRBV5-1 to TRBJ2-2; D gene unclear. CDR1 and CDR2 (germline): SGHRS, YFSETQ. V gave up 6 bases and J gave up 8 bases, with 14 bases separating them. The CDR3 consists of 13 residues. The chain's CDR3 is CASNAPGFGELFF. CDR3 DNA sequence: TGCGCCAGCAATGCCCCCGGGTTTGGGGAGCTGTTTTTT.

This rearrangement joins TRBV10-1 to TRBJ2-7, with TRBD2 as a possible D gene (6 bases). The V gene lost 8 bases and the J gene lost 5 bases, with 19 bases spanning the gap. The CDR3 consists of 14 residues. The V gene's germline CDR1 is WNHNN and CDR2 SYGVQD (reference sequence). The CDR3 DNA reads as TGCGCCAGCTCCCGGGGAGGCACCGTCAACGAGCAGTACTTC. Translating gives CASSRGGTVNEQYF.

J is TRBJ2-7 and V is TRBV19, with no clear D. Germline V CDR1 and CDR2: LNHDA, SQIVND (reference sequence). Trimming shortened V by 1 base and J by 1 base, and 11 bases separated the two germline ends. The CDR3 is made up of 15 amino acids. CDR3 nucleotide sequence: TGTGCCAGTAGTATAGTGGGTGGTTCGTCCTACGAGCAGTACTTC. It translates to CASSIVGGSSYEQYF.

V usage is TRBV6-5 and J usage is TRBJ2-5, with a weak D call TRBD2 (7 bases). V was pared by 2 bases and J by 4 bases, with 14 bases between. The CDR3 is made up of 15 amino acids. Germline V gives CDR1 MNHEY, CDR2 SVGAGI. CDR3 region: CASSYGRGGGETQYF. CDR3 coding DNA: TGTGCCAGCAGTTACGGCAGGGGAGGGGGAGAGACCCAGTACTTC.

This rearrangement joins TRBV10-1 to TRBJ2-2, with D possibly matching TRBD1 (5 bases). Per the germline V gene, CDR1 is WNHNN and CDR2 is SYGVQD (reference sequence). The V and J ends lost 2 bases and 10 bases respectively, with 14 bases between them. The CDR3 is made up of 14 amino acids. The CDR3 here is CASSEIGAEEELFF. The DNA of the CDR3 is TGCGCCAGCAGTGAGATAGGGGCAGAAGAGGAGCTGTTTTTT.

The DNA of the CDR3 is TGTGCCAGCAGTTTCTCCCGGGAGGACCCCACAGATACGCAGTATTTT. Translated, it gives CASSFSREDPTDTQYF. The chain recombines TRBV27 with TRBJ2-3, with 7 bases fitting TRBD2. This CDR3 has 16 residues. Trimming removed 3 bases from V and 2 bases from J; junction bases left unmatched: 8. Germline CDR1 is MNHEY and CDR2 is SMNVEV (reference sequence).

This sequence joins TRBV6-5 and TRBJ2-1, with 11 bases matching TRBD2. V shed 6 bases and J 10 bases; nucleotides not matched to a gene: 2. This CDR3 has 12 amino acids. Per the germline V gene, CDR1 is MNHEY and CDR2 is SVGAGI. In nucleotides, the CDR3 is TGTGCCAGCAGCCTAGCGGGGGGAGAGCAGTTCTTC. This gives the protein CASSLAGGEQFF.

The chain is built from TRBV5-1 and TRBJ1-4, with 7 positions matching TRBD1. The V gene's germline CDR1 is SGHRS and CDR2 YFSETQ. This CDR3 is 16 amino acids long. Unmatched junction bases numbered 16, after V lost 4 bases and J lost 10 bases. The DNA for the CDR3 is TGCGCCAGCAGCACCACCGGACAGGCAGTCGTTCGAAAACTGTTTTTT. It translates to CASSTTGQAVVRKLFF.

The chain uses TRBV28 and TRBJ2-1; D perhaps matches TRBD2 (5 bases). Trimming removed 4 bases at V and 4 bases at J, with 20 bases between. The CDR3 is 17 amino acids. Germline-derived CDR1 and CDR2 are MDHEN and SYDVKM. CDR3 amino acids: CASSSLGVHPGYNEQFF. The CDR3, as DNA: TGTGCCAGCAGTTCTTTAGGAGTACACCCGGGGTACAATGAGCAGTTCTTC.

J is TRBJ1-1 and V is TRBV6-5, with no clear D. The germline V and J ends were trimmed by 0 bases and 0 bases, with 8 bases remaining between them. CDR3 length: 15 amino acids. Germline assignment: CDR1 MNHEY and CDR2 SVGAGI. CDR3 protein: CASSYSGRLNTEAFF. The CDR3 nucleotides are TGTGCCAGCAGTTACTCCGGACGGTTGAACACTGAAGCTTTCTTT.

The V and J genes are TRBV6-4 and TRBJ2-1; TRBD2 matches at 12 bases. The CDR3 runs 16 residues. The germline gives CDR1 MRHNA, CDR2 SNTAGT. The V and J ends lost 6 bases and 9 bases, in that order; junction bases with no gene match: 12. CDR3 region: CASSLRPSGGASEQFF. The DNA of the CDR3 is TGTGCCAGCAGCCTACGCCCTAGCGGGGGGGCGTCTGAGCAGTTCTTC.

The chain uses TRBV7-9 and TRBJ1-3; tentatively, D is TRBD1 (5 bases). The CDR3 consists of 13 residues. CDR1 SEHNR and CDR2 FQNEAQ come from the germline V gene (reference sequence). The V end was cut by 3 bases, the J end by 4 bases, with 7 bases between. The chain's CDR3 is CASSLGGGNTIYF. The CDR3 DNA reads as TGTGCCAGCAGCTTGGGGGGAGGAAACACCATATATTTT.

DNA for the CDR3: TGTGCCAGCAGACGAAACCTCAATGGAGGGGCCTACGAGCAGTACTTC. Translation gives CASRRNLNGGAYEQYF. The chain couples TRBV7-8 to TRBJ2-5, with D possibly matching TRBD2 (6 bases). The DNA end is a closer match to TRBJ2-7, so the J assignment may be wrong. The CDR3 length is 16 residues. Germline V CDR1 and CDR2: SGHVS, FQNEAQ.

This chain uses TRBV7-3 with TRBJ2-3, with D perhaps TRBD1 (6 bases). Per germline, CDR1 SGHTA and CDR2 FQGTGA. Trimming pared 0 bases from V and 0 bases from J, leaving 13 bases between. This CDR3 contains 17 residues. The CDR3 DNA reads as TGTGCCAGCAGCTTAACGCACAGGGTGCCTAGCACAGATACGCAGTATTTT. This translates into CASSLTHRVPSTDTQYF.

The chain links TRBV5-1 to TRBJ2-2, with a weak D call TRBD2 (7 bases). CDR3 length: 18 amino acids. V was pared by 5 bases and J by 5 bases, with 25 bases between. The germline CDR1 and CDR2 sequences are SGHRS and YFSETQ. The CDR3 spells CASSRDPKKGGRTGELFF. CDR3 bases: TGCGCCAGCAGTCGGGATCCCAAAAAGGGGGGGCGTACCGGGGAGCTGTTTTTT.

The V call is TRBV5-6, the J call TRBJ2-6, with TRBD1 matching over 9 bases. The J segment lost 1 base and the V segment lost 2 bases, leaving 4 bases of the junction unmatched. CDR3 length equals 17 residues. The germline V gene encodes CDR1 SGHDT and CDR2 YYEEEE. For the CDR3, the DNA is TGTGCCAGCAGCTTAACAGGGGGCGCTTCTGGGGCCAACGTCCTGACTTTC. It codes for CASSLTGGASGANVLTF.

The chain is built from TRBV9 and TRBJ2-7; the D gene is possibly TRBD2 (6 bases). Germline lookup yields CDR1 SGDLS and CDR2 YYNGEE. V gave up 2 bases and J gave up 7 bases, with 16 bases separating them. This CDR3 is 14 amino acids long. As DNA, the CDR3 is TGTGCCAGCAGCGTGGGGACTGGTAGGCGGGAGCAGTACTTC. It is translated as CASSVGTGRREQYF.

The chain combines TRBV21-1 with TRBJ2-5; the DNA was not compared with TRBD2, the D call given in the table. TRBV21-1 constitutes a pseudogene. The CDR3 extends over 15 amino acids. The CDR3 sequence: CASSHHPGGQETQYF. DNA for the CDR3: TGTGCCAGCAGCCACCACCCCGGGGGGCAAGAGACCCAGTACTTC.

This rearrangement joins TRBV6-1 to TRBJ2-7, with D possibly matching TRBD1 (5 bases). Trimming removed 1 base from V and 3 bases from J, with 13 bases in between. CDR1 and CDR2 from the germline V gene are MNHNS and SASEGT. The CDR3 runs to 15 residues. The CDR3 DNA follows: TGTGCCAGCAGTGAAGATCGGGTGGGGCACTACGAGCAGTACTTC. Protein: CASSEDRVGHYEQYF.

The chain is built from TRBV2 and TRBJ2-1; 8 bases map to TRBD2. This CDR3 is 15 amino acids long. CDR1 is SNHLY and CDR2 is FYNNEI in the germline V gene. The junction had 8 bases not matched to a gene; V was cut back by 7 bases and J by 3 bases. Here the CDR3 reads CASTAGGGLYNEQFF. For the CDR3, the DNA is TGTGCCAGCACTGCCGGCGGGGGGCTCTACAATGAGCAGTTCTTC.

This sequence joins TRBV27 and TRBJ1-5, with D perhaps TRBD1 (5 bases). Germline V gene data show CDR1 as MNHEY and CDR2 as SMNVEV (reference sequence). The V end lost 6 bases, the J end lost 5 bases, and 23 bases lay between the germline ends. The CDR3 contains 17 residues. In nucleotides, the CDR3 is TGTGCCAGCAGGAAAAACACGGCTCAGGGAGTGTATCAGCCCCAGCATTTT. It specifies CASRKNTAQGVYQPQHF.

The rearrangement uses TRBV5-6 and TRBJ1-5; D unresolved. The CDR3 contains 11 residues. V was pared by 3 bases and J by 12 bases, with 10 bases between. Germline V gene sequence: CDR1 SGHDT, CDR2 YYEEEE. CDR3 bases: TGTGCCAGCAGCTCGGGAGCCGACCAGCATTTT. As protein: CASSSGADQHF.

The J gene is TRBJ1-6, the V gene TRBV10-3, with D hard to call. Germline V gives CDR1 ENHRY, CDR2 SYGVKD. V was clipped by 6 bases and J by 7 bases, with 10 bases between them. CDR3 size: 13 residues. The CDR3 region is CAIRMGRNSPLHF. The CDR3 DNA is TGTGCCATCAGAATGGGCAGAAATTCACCCCTCCACTTT.

J is TRBJ1-1 and V is TRBV6-1, with a tentative D call TRBD1 (6 bases). CDR1 and CDR2 from the germline V gene are MNHNS and SASEGT. V lost 0 bases, J lost 6 bases, and 11 bases lay in between. The CDR3 has 14 amino acids. CDR3 nucleotides: TGTGCCAGCAGTGAAGCGGGCAGGGGACCTGAAGCTTTCTTT. Translating gives CASSEAGRGPEAFF.

The chain has TRBV11-2 and TRBJ2-1; no definite D call. This CDR3 contains 14 residues. Trimming shortened V by 0 bases and J by 4 bases, and 7 bases separated the two germline ends. In germline, CDR1 is SGHAT, CDR2 FQNNGV. CDR3 coding DNA: TGTGCCAGCAGCTTAGAGCCCCGTTACAATGAGCAGTTCTTC. Translation gives CASSLEPRYNEQFF. Full variable domain (outside the CDR3, taken from reference TRBV11-2 and TRBJ2-1): EAGVAQSPRYKIIEKRQSVAFWCNPISGHATLYWYQQILGQGPKLLIQFQNNGVVDDSQLPKDRFSAERLKGVDSTLKIQPAKLEDSAVYLCASSLEPRYNEQFFGPGTRLTVL.

J is TRBJ2-7 and V is TRBV28, with 7 bases matching TRBD2. The ends lost 6 bases at V and 2 bases at J; junction bases unmatched: 7. CDR3 length: 14 amino acids. The germline CDR1 and CDR2 sequences are MDHEN and SYDVKM. CDR3 DNA sequence: TGTGCCAGCAGGGCGACGGGGGGAACCTACGAGCAGTACTTC. It specifies CASRATGGTYEQYF.

The chain uses TRBV5-1 and TRBJ2-2, with D maybe TRBD1 (6 bases). Germline V gene data show CDR1 as SGHRS and CDR2 as YFSETQ. Trimming left V 4 bases short and J 0 bases short, with 13 bases between. This CDR3 contains 16 residues. CDR3 DNA sequence: TGCGCCAGCAGCCGCGAGGGACACCCGAACACCGGGGAGCTGTTTTTT. Its protein product is CASSREGHPNTGELFF.

The chain is built from TRBV4-1 and TRBJ2-5, with unresolved D. CDR3 length: 14 residues. Looked up from germline, CDR1 is MGHRA and CDR2 is YSYEKL. V was cut by 4 bases and J by 2 bases, with 11 bases left in between. This CDR3 reads CASSRDSRQETQYF. As DNA, the CDR3 is TGCGCCAGCAGCCGAGACTCTCGGCAAGAGACCCAGTACTTC.

This sequence joins TRBV19 and TRBJ1-2, with D possibly matching TRBD1 (5 bases). The CDR3 spans 13 residues. The V and J ends lost 6 bases and 8 bases respectively, with 16 bases between them. Germline V CDR1 and CDR2: LNHDA, SQIVND (reference sequence). The CDR3, as DNA: TGTGCCAGTAGCCCAACAGGCGTAGGCGGCTACACCTTC. Translating gives CASSPTGVGGYTF.